This is a list of T cell receptor beta chains from one sample in a study of identical twins. Each CDR3 protein is one row after TCRdb ran MiXCR on the 5' RACE reads. This table has 200,000 to 300,000 distinct CDR3 sequences, 6.5% to 9% appearing once. These sequences were also reported in another study, on yellow fever vaccine responses in identical twins.

Sequenced sample: CD8+ T cells sorted from blood. These receptors originate from a woman between 18 and 30 years old in good health. The CDR3 runs from the conserved cysteine through the conserved F or W. The D gene is left open where the match is weak. Clone size is given for some rows only: seen once, a few or many times, or a class if the clone is expanded.

TRBD2,15,TRBJ2-1,TRBV29-1,many,TGCAGCGTTGATAGTCAGCTAGCGGGGGACAATGAGCAGTTCTTC,CSVDSQLAGDNEQFF
TRBD2,15,TRBJ2-5,TRBV20-1,-,TGCAGTGCTAGAGTTAGGGGAAGTAGCGGGAGCCAGTGGTACTTC,CSARVRGSSGSQWYF
-,16,TRBJ2-7,TRBV29-1,many,TGCAGCGTTGAAGGACGGGAGACCCATGGATCCTACGAGCAGTACTTC,CSVEGRETHGSYEQYF
-,11,TRBJ2-5,TRBV27,-,TGTGCCAGCACCTATCAAGAGACCCGGTACTTC,CASTYQETRYF
TRBD2,15,TRBJ2-5,TRBV6-5,-,TGTGCCAGCAGTTACTTAAGCGGGAGGGAAGAGACCCAGTACTTC,CASSYLSGREETQYF
TRBD1,15,TRBJ2-3,TRBV7-9,-,TGTGCCAGCAGCACCCAGGGGGCGGAGTTGGATACGCAGTATTTT,CASSTQGAELDTQYF
TRBD1,15,TRBJ2-1,TRBV12-3/TRBV12-4,few,TGTGCCAGCAGTCAACGACAGGGGGGATACAATGAGCAGTTCTTC,CASSQRQGGYNEQFF
TRBD2,12,TRBJ2-1,TRBV20-1,-,TGCAGTGCTAGAGGGGAGGGCTATGAGCAGTTCTTC,CSARGEGYEQFF
TRBD1,13,TRBJ1-2,TRBV13,many,TGTGCCAGCAGTTCCGGGACAGGGGCTGGCTACACCTTC,CASSSGTGAGYTF
-,14,TRBJ1-1,TRBV20-1,many,TGCAGTGCTAGAGATCTGGCAGAGAACACTGAAGCTTTCTTT,CSARDLAENTEAFF
TRBD1,16,TRBJ2-1,TRBV7-3,many,TGTGCCAGCAGCTTCCTGGGACAGGTATCCTACAATGAGCAGTTCTTC,CASSFLGQVSYNEQFF
-,12,TRBJ2-5,TRBV2,-,TGTGCCAGCCTAGTCGAGGGGGAGACCCAGTACTTC,CASLVEGETQYF
-,15,TRBJ2-1,TRBV7-9,-,TGTGCCAGCACCCTAGGGTCCTCCCTCGACAATGAGCAGTTCTTC,CASTLGSSLDNEQFF
TRBD2,15,TRBJ2-7,TRBV28,few,TGTGCCAGCAGTTTTGGCCTAGCGGGGCAAGTAGAGCAGTACTTC,CASSFGLAGQVEQYF
TRBD1,14,TRBJ2-3,TRBV28,many,TGTGCCAGCAGTTTACGACAGGGGTCAGATACGCAGTATTTT,CASSLRQGSDTQYF
TRBD2,14,TRBJ2-1,TRBV6-2/TRBV6-3,many,TGTGCCAGCACCCCTAGCGGGAGGCTGGATGAGCAGTTCTTC,CASTPSGRLDEQFF
TRBD2,14,TRBJ2-7,TRBV5-1,few,TGCGCCAGCAGCTTCGGGACTAGCGGGAGGGAGCAGTACTTC,CASSFGTSGREQYF
TRBD2,18,TRBJ2-1,TRBV7-8,many,TGTGCCAGCAGCTTGGGACGGACTAGCGGGGGGCCCTACAATGAGCAGTTCTTC,CASSLGRTSGGPYNEQFF
TRBD1,14,TRBJ2-1,TRBV12-3/TRBV12-4,many,TGTGCCAGCACCTCCGGGACAGCGAACAATGAGCAGTTCTTC,CASTSGTANNEQFF
-,19,TRBJ2-1,TRBV4-1,few,TGCGCCAGCAGCCACCGGGACACCCCCCGTTCGGAATCCTACAATGAGCAGTTCTTC,CASSHRDTPRSESYNEQFF
TRBD1,14,TRBJ2-3,TRBV12-3/TRBV12-4,many,TGTGCCAGCAGTTTTGGGACAGACACAGATACGCAGTATTTT,CASSFGTDTDTQYF
-,15,TRBJ2-7,TRBV7-9,-,TGTGCCAGCAGCTTAGATAACAGGTTGACCTACGAGCAGTACTTC,CASSLDNRLTYEQYF
-,12,TRBJ2-4,TRBV13,-,TGTGCCAGCAGCTTAGGCCGCGGGCCTCAGTACTTC,CASSLGRGPQYF
-,11,TRBJ2-4,TRBV4-1,many,TGCGCCAGCAGCCAGCCCGGCATTCAGTACTTC,CASSQPGIQYF
TRBD2,15,TRBJ2-1,TRBV20-1,few,TGCAGTGCTAGTGTGGGGGGGAAGGACTACAATGAGCAGTTCTTC,CSASVGGKDYNEQFF
TRBD1,14,TRBJ2-1,TRBV24-1,-,TGTGCCACCAGTTCCGGGACAGGGCGCGATGAGCAGTTCTTC,CATSSGTGRDEQFF
-,15,TRBJ2-2,TRBV27,many,TGTGCCAGCAGTCCCAGGGACACTAACACCGGGGAGCTGTTTTTT,CASSPRDTNTGELFF
-,15,TRBJ2-5,TRBV7-9,many,TGTGCCAGCAGCTTATCTCTGGGAGGCCAAGAGACCCAGTACTTC,CASSLSLGGQETQYF
-,12,TRBJ1-1,TRBV10-2,few,TGCGCCAGCAGGCACACGAACACTGAAGCTTTCTTT,CASRHTNTEAFF
-,14,TRBJ2-3,TRBV28,few,TGTGCCAGCAGTTTTGTTAGGGTAGCAGATACGCAGTATTTT,CASSFVRVADTQYF
-,15,TRBJ2-1,TRBV12-3/TRBV12-4,-,TGTGCCAGCAATGGGCGGGTCCCCTCCTACAATGAGCAGTTCTTC,CASNGRVPSYNEQFF
TRBD1,17,TRBJ2-7,TRBV12-3/TRBV12-4,-,TGTGCCAGCAGTACAAATCTTGTCGGGACAGGGGACTACGAGCAGTACTTC,CASSTNLVGTGDYEQYF
TRBD2,14,TRBJ2-7,TRBV12-3/TRBV12-4,many,TGTGCCAGCAGTTACGGGACTAGCGGATACGAGCAGTACTTC,CASSYGTSGYEQYF
-,16,TRBJ2-1,TRBV4-2,-,TGTGCCAGCAGCCCCCCCTTTCTCCTCTCCTACAATGAGCAGTTCTTC,CASSPPFLLSYNEQFF
-,13,TRBJ2-7,TRBV4-2,-,TGTGCCAGGAGCCCCGGACTACTCTGGGAGCAGTACTTC,CARSPGLLWEQYF
-,13,TRBJ2-1,TRBV14,many,TGTGCCAGCAGCCAAGAACAGCGAGATGAGCAGTTCTTC,CASSQEQRDEQFF
TRBD2,14,TRBJ2-2,TRBV6-5,-,TGTGCCAGCAGTTACTCGCGGGAGGGCGGGGAGCTGTTTTTT,CASSYSREGGELFF
TRBD1,15,TRBJ1-2,TRBV7-8,many,TGTGCCAGCAGCTTCTTGACAGGGCAGCCTTATGGCTACACCTTC,CASSFLTGQPYGYTF
-,15,TRBJ2-5,TRBV5-8,-,TGTGCCAGCAGCTTAAGAACTAGACGAAGAGAGACCCAGTACTTC,CASSLRTRRRETQYF
TRBD2,13,TRBJ2-2,TRBV7-6,-,TGTGCCAGCAGCCAACTAGCGTCCGGGGAGCTGTTTTTT,CASSQLASGELFF